Listed below are T cell receptor beta chains from one sample, sequenced in a study of cytomegalovirus exposure and HLA in healthy donors. TCRdb's table, derived via immunoSEQ multiplex PCR, lists solely in-frame clones and lacks some. The table shows approximately 110,000 clones, with about 81% occurring only once. Sequenced input: PBMCs. These receptors were collected from a woman in her twenties or thirties in good health and CMV-seronegative. Both conserved end residues are part of each CDR3. Each record gives: clone size, J gene, D gene, V gene, CDR3 protein, CDR3 DNA. D genes are given only for firm matches. For some rows the clone size is stated as once, few or many, or as a class when expanded; others skip it.

clone size: -; J gene: TRBJ2-3; D gene: -; V gene: TRBV29-1; CDR3 protein: CSVSPDLSTDTQYF; CDR3 DNA: TGCAGCGTTTCGCCCGACTTGAGCACAGATACGCAGTATTTT
clone size: -; J gene: TRBJ2-7; D gene: TRBD1; V gene: TRBV11-1; CDR3 protein: CASSARTGDEQYF; CDR3 DNA: TGTGCCAGCAGCGCCAGGACAGGCGACGAGCAGTACTTC
clone size: -; J gene: TRBJ1-5; D gene: -; V gene: TRBV12-5; CDR3 protein: CASGLVHQPQHF; CDR3 DNA: TGTGCTAGTGGTTTGGTACACCAGCCCCAGCATTTT
clone size: -; J gene: TRBJ2-3; D gene: TRBD2; V gene: TRBV5-6; CDR3 protein: CASTSLAGAGDTQYF; CDR3 DNA: TGTGCCAGCACCAGTCTAGCGGGGGCTGGAGATACGCAGTATTTT
clone size: -; J gene: TRBJ1-3; D gene: -; V gene: TRBV9; CDR3 protein: CASSPRFGSGNTIYF; CDR3 DNA: TGTGCCAGCAGCCCTCGGTTTGGTTCTGGAAACACCATATATTTT
clone size: -; J gene: TRBJ2-7; D gene: -; V gene: TRBV25-1; CDR3 protein: CASRQQGNEQYF; CDR3 DNA: TGTGCCAGCAGGCAACAGGGAAACGAGCAGTACTTC
clone size: -; J gene: TRBJ2-3; D gene: -; V gene: TRBV11-2; CDR3 protein: CASWGLLSTDTQYF; CDR3 DNA: TGTGCCAGCTGGGGCCTCCTTAGCACAGATACGCAGTATTTT
clone size: -; J gene: TRBJ2-2; D gene: TRBD1; V gene: TRBV5-1; CDR3 protein: CASGPDRVDLSTGELFF; CDR3 DNA: TGCGCCAGCGGACCTGACAGGGTAGATCTGAGCACCGGGGAGCTGTTTTTT
clone size: -; J gene: TRBJ2-2; D gene: TRBD2; V gene: TRBV4-1; CDR3 protein: CASSQLAGVTGELFF; CDR3 DNA: TGCGCCAGCAGCCAACTAGCGGGGGTAACCGGGGAGCTGTTTTTT
clone size: once; J gene: TRBJ2-3; D gene: -; V gene: TRBV6-5; CDR3 protein: CASSNGHRSTDTQYF; CDR3 DNA: TGTGCCAGCAGTAACGGGCACAGGTCAACAGATACGCAGTATTTT
clone size: -; J gene: TRBJ1-4; D gene: -; V gene: TRBV9; CDR3 protein: CASSVAGGEKLFF; CDR3 DNA: TGTGCCAGCAGCGTAGCTGGAGGCGAAAAACTGTTTTTT
clone size: -; J gene: TRBJ2-1; D gene: TRBD2; V gene: TRBV4-1; CDR3 protein: CASSRGTSGAYNEQFF; CDR3 DNA: TGCGCCAGCAGCCGTGGGACTAGCGGAGCCTACAATGAGCAGTTCTTC
clone size: -; J gene: TRBJ2-7; D gene: -; V gene: TRBV7-2; CDR3 protein: CASSPPTAGGAYEQYF; CDR3 DNA: TGTGCCAGCAGCCCCCCTACAGCGGGTGGGGCCTACGAGCAGTACTTC
clone size: -; J gene: TRBJ1-3; D gene: -; V gene: TRBV2; CDR3 protein: CASSDRVGGSGNTIYF; CDR3 DNA: TGTGCCAGCAGTGATCGAGTGGGGGGTTCTGGAAACACCATATATTTT
clone size: -; J gene: TRBJ2-2; D gene: TRBD2; V gene: TRBV25-1; CDR3 protein: CASSHGGTNTGELFF; CDR3 DNA: TGTGCCAGCAGCCACGGGGGGACGAACACCGGGGAGCTGTTTTTT
clone size: -; J gene: TRBJ2-2; D gene: -; V gene: TRBV10-2; CDR3 protein: CASSDGGNTGELFF; CDR3 DNA: TGCGCCAGCAGTGACGGAGGGAACACCGGGGAGCTGTTTTTT
clone size: -; J gene: TRBJ2-3; D gene: TRBD2; V gene: TRBV27; CDR3 protein: CASRALAGGPGKQYF; CDR3 DNA: TGTGCCAGCAGGGCATTAGCGGGGGGGCCGGGGAAACAGTATTTT
clone size: once; J gene: TRBJ1-5; D gene: TRBD1; V gene: TRBV19; CDR3 protein: CASREGQAYRGPQHF; CDR3 DNA: TGTGCCAGTAGAGAGGGACAGGCCTACAGGGGGCCCCAGCATTTT
clone size: -; J gene: TRBJ1-4; D gene: -; V gene: TRBV7-9; CDR3 protein: CASSLDSEKLFF; CDR3 DNA: TGTGCCAGCAGCTTAGACAGCGAAAAACTGTTTTTT
clone size: -; J gene: TRBJ2-3; D gene: -; V gene: TRBV29-1; CDR3 protein: CSVEKQIADTQYF; CDR3 DNA: TGCAGCGTTGAGAAGCAGATAGCTGATACGCAGTATTTT
clone size: -; J gene: TRBJ1-4; D gene: TRBD1; V gene: TRBV5-4; CDR3 protein: CASSRDRGSDEKLFF; CDR3 DNA: TGTGCCAGCAGCCGGGACAGGGGTTCGGACGAAAAACTGTTTTTT
clone size: -; J gene: TRBJ2-3; D gene: TRBD2; V gene: TRBV6-5; CDR3 protein: CASSYSATSAADTQYF; CDR3 DNA: TGTGCCAGCAGTTACTCGGCAACTAGCGCAGCAGATACGCAGTATTTT
clone size: -; J gene: TRBJ1-1; D gene: -; V gene: TRBV29-1; CDR3 protein: CSIFRGAEAFF; CDR3 DNA: TGCAGCATTTTTAGGGGCGCTGAAGCTTTCTTT
clone size: -; J gene: TRBJ1-2; D gene: -; V gene: TRBV5-1; CDR3 protein: CASSPLTGGAYVYTF; CDR3 DNA: TGCGCCAGCAGCCCCCTAACAGGTGGGGCGTATGTCTACACCTTC
clone size: -; J gene: TRBJ1-4; D gene: -; V gene: TRBV6-6; CDR3 protein: CASSYFEGLGNEKLFF; CDR3 DNA: TGTGCCAGCAGTTATTTCGAGGGTCTCGGTAATGAAAAACTGTTTTTT
clone size: -; J gene: TRBJ1-1; D gene: -; V gene: TRBV7-9; CDR3 protein: CASSPWGQGLTEAFF; CDR3 DNA: TGTGCCAGCAGCCCCTGGGGGCAGGGTTTGACTGAAGCTTTCTTT
clone size: -; J gene: TRBJ2-6; D gene: -; V gene: TRBV5-4; CDR3 protein: CATNGGLGYGSGANVLTF; CDR3 DNA: TGTGCCACAAATGGGGGGTTAGGGTACGGTTCTGGGGCCAACGTCCTGACTTTC
clone size: -; J gene: TRBJ2-1; D gene: TRBD2; V gene: TRBV7-7; CDR3 protein: CASSLGLASNNEQFF; CDR3 DNA: TGTGCTAGCAGCTTAGGACTAGCTAGTAACAATGAGCAGTTCTTC
clone size: -; J gene: TRBJ2-1; D gene: -; V gene: TRBV6-1; CDR3 protein: CASSIRDFNNEQFF; CDR3 DNA: TGTGCCAGCAGTATCCGGGACTTCAACAATGAGCAGTTCTTC
clone size: -; J gene: TRBJ2-1; D gene: TRBD1; V gene: TRBV7-2; CDR3 protein: CASSLRDRGYNEQFF; CDR3 DNA: TGTGCCAGCAGCTTAAGGGACAGGGGTTACAATGAGCAGTTCTTC
clone size: -; J gene: TRBJ2-7; D gene: TRBD1; V gene: TRBV7-2; CDR3 protein: CASSLRYSHVGTESYEQYF; CDR3 DNA: TGTGCCAGCAGCTTAAGGTATTCACATGTGGGGACAGAATCCTACGAGCAGTACTTC
clone size: -; J gene: TRBJ1-2; D gene: TRBD1; V gene: TRBV30; CDR3 protein: CAWDGQGTYGYTF; CDR3 DNA: TGTGCCTGGGATGGACAGGGAACGTATGGCTACACCTTC
clone size: -; J gene: TRBJ2-7; D gene: TRBD2; V gene: TRBV2; CDR3 protein: CASSDGGSPAYEQYF; CDR3 DNA: TGTGCCAGCAGTGACGGCGGGAGCCCGGCGTACGAGCAGTACTTC
clone size: -; J gene: TRBJ2-1; D gene: TRBD2; V gene: TRBV9; CDR3 protein: CASSPVAGIVFF; CDR3 DNA: TGTGCCAGCAGCCCAGTAGCGGGGATTGTATTCTTC
clone size: -; J gene: TRBJ2-5; D gene: TRBD1; V gene: TRBV14; CDR3 protein: CASSPRTGKETQYF; CDR3 DNA: TGTGCCAGCAGCCCCCGGACAGGGAAAGAGACCCAGTACTTC
clone size: -; J gene: TRBJ2-1; D gene: TRBD2; V gene: TRBV4-2; CDR3 protein: CASSQEEIVRGGQENEQFF; CDR3 DNA: TGTGCCAGCAGCCAAGAAGAGATAGTGCGCGGGGGGCAGGAGAATGAGCAGTTCTTC
clone size: -; J gene: TRBJ2-6; D gene: TRBD1; V gene: TRBV5-1; CDR3 protein: CASSLGDRLSGANVLTF; CDR3 DNA: TGCGCCAGCAGCTTAGGGGACAGGTTATCTGGGGCCAACGTCCTGACTTTC
clone size: -; J gene: TRBJ1-6; D gene: TRBD1; V gene: TRBV2; CDR3 protein: CASSGTRGLSPLHF; CDR3 DNA: TGTGCCAGCAGTGGGACAAGGGGGCTTTCACCCCTCCACTTT
clone size: -; J gene: TRBJ2-1; D gene: -; V gene: TRBV5-1; CDR3 protein: CASMTSSGNEQFF; CDR3 DNA: TGCGCCAGCATGACTTCATCGGGCAATGAGCAGTTCTTC
clone size: -; J gene: TRBJ2-2; D gene: -; V gene: TRBV30; CDR3 protein: CAWSVLATGELFF; CDR3 DNA: TGTGCCTGGAGTGTACTAGCTACCGGGGAGCTGTTTTTT
clone size: -; J gene: TRBJ1-5; D gene: TRBD1; V gene: TRBV15; CDR3 protein: CATSMRQGSNQPQHF; CDR3 DNA: TGTGCCACCAGCATGAGACAGGGAAGCAATCAGCCCCAGCATTTT
clone size: -; J gene: TRBJ2-1; D gene: TRBD2; V gene: TRBV27; CDR3 protein: CASRELAGGDNEQFF; CDR3 DNA: TGTGCCAGCAGGGAACTAGCGGGAGGGGACAATGAGCAGTTCTTC
clone size: few; J gene: TRBJ1-1; D gene: -; V gene: TRBV19; CDR3 protein: CASVQGNTEAFF; CDR3 DNA: TGTGCCAGTGTCCAGGGGAACACTGAAGCTTTCTTT
clone size: -; J gene: TRBJ2-2; D gene: TRBD2; V gene: TRBV9; CDR3 protein: CASSVGLAGANTGELFF; CDR3 DNA: TGTGCCAGCAGCGTCGGCCTAGCGGGAGCCAACACCGGGGAGCTGTTTTTT
clone size: once; J gene: TRBJ1-1; D gene: -; V gene: TRBV30; CDR3 protein: CAWSVVTSEAFF; CDR3 DNA: TGTGCCTGGAGTGTCGTTACATCGGAAGCTTTCTTT